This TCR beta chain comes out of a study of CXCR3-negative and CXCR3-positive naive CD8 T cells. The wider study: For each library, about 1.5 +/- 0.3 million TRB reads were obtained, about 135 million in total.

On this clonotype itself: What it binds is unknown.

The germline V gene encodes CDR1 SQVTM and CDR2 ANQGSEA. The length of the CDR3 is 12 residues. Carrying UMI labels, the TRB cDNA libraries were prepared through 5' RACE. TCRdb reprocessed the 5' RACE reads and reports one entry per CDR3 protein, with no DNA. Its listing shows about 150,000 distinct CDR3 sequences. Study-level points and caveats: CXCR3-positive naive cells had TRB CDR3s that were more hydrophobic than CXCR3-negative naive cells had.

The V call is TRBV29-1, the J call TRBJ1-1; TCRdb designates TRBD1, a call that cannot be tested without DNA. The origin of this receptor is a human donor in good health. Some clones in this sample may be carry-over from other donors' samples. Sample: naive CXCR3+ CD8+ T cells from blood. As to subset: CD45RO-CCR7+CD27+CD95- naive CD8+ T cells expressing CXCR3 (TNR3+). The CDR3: CSARQGQTEAFF.